What follows are 5 T cell receptor beta chains derived from one specimen sequenced in a study of T cell responses to AZD1222 COVID-19 vaccine. TCRdb's copy holds only in-frame clones and misses some; the assay was immunoSEQ multiplex PCR. The sample carries about 140,000 clones, more than 70% recorded once. The sequencing here drew on peripheral blood, taken 28 days after the second AZD1222 dose. These receptors came from an adult who received the AZD1222 COVID-19 vaccine.

The chain combines TRBV24-1 with TRBJ1-1; D is ambiguous. Germline V gene data show CDR1 as KGHDR and CDR2 as SFDVKD. This CDR3 has 18 amino acids. V lost 9 bases and J lost 4, with 29 bases in between. The CDR3 loop is CATLDRTRRSGGTTEAFF. In nucleotides, the CDR3 is TGTGCCACCCTAGACCGGACTCGGCGGTCGGGAGGAACCACTGAAGCTTTCTTT.

This clone occurred once. The gene calls are TRBV7-8 and TRBJ2-5; 11 bases agree with TRBD2. V gave up 3 bases and J gave up 3 bases; unmatched junction bases: 6. Germline V gene lookup returns CDR1 SGHVS and CDR2 FQNEAQ. The CDR3 spans 16 residues. CDR3 amino acids: CASSFQTSGVEETQYF. The CDR3 DNA is TGTGCCAGCAGCTTCCAGACTAGCGGGGTCGAAGAGACCCAGTACTTC. Supplemented by reference TRBV7-8 and TRBJ2-5, the full variable domain reads GAGVSQSPRYKVAKRGQDVALRCDPISGHVSLFWYQQALGQGPEFLTYFQNEAQLDKSGLPSDRFFAERPEGSVSTLKIQRTQQEDSAVYLCASSFQTSGVEETQYFGPGTRLLVL.

The rearrangement links TRBV6-6 to TRBJ1-3, with no clear D. The CDR3 totals 12 residues. Germline CDR1 is MNHNY and CDR2 is SVGAGI (reference sequence). With 7 bases removed from V and 0 bases from J, the gap between germline ends came to 4 bases. CDR3 in DNA: TGTGCCAGCATCCGCTCTGGAAACACCATATATTTT. Protein sequence: CASIRSGNTIYF.

V and J are TRBV9 and TRBJ2-7; D unresolved. The CDR3 runs 14 residues. Germline V gene lookup returns CDR1 SGDLS and CDR2 YYNGEE. The V gene lost 4 bases and the J gene lost 0 bases, with 11 bases spanning the gap. The CDR3, as DNA: TGTGCCAGCAGCCCCCAGTTAGCCTCCTACGAGCAGTACTTC. Its translation is CASSPQLASYEQYF.

The chain has TRBV27 and TRBJ1-2; no definite D call. The V gene's germline CDR1 is MNHEY and CDR2 SMNVEV (reference sequence). Trimming pared 3 bases from V and 8 bases from J, leaving 16 bases between. This CDR3 contains 14 residues. DNA for the CDR3: TGTGCCAGCAGTTTTAGGACCCCCTTGCTGGGCTACACCTTC. Amino acid sequence: CASSFRTPLLGYTF.